The T cell receptor beta chain described here comes from a study of T-cell reconstitution after alpha-beta-depleted transplantation in children. Germline V gene data show CDR1 as SQVTM and CDR2 as ANQGSEA. Between the trimmed V and J ends, which lost 4 bases and 0 bases, there was a span of 11 bases. The CDR3 is made up of 14 amino acids. This sample's TCRbeta library carried unique molecular identifier barcodes. TCRdb analysed the PCR reads with MiXCR anew, one entry per CDR3 protein. Here the sample spans approximately 210,000 distinct CDR3 sequences, roughly 15% being singletons. V usage is TRBV29-1 and J usage is TRBJ2-3, with D maybe TRBD1 (6 bases). Material: PBMCs from the stem cell graft donor, obtained from the stem cell graft. The TCR originated in a human donor who donated a stem cell graft to a child with acute lymphoblastic leukemia. CDR3 nucleotide sequence: TGCAGCGTTGTCCCACAGGGTAGCACAGATACGCAGTATTTT. Its translation is CSVVPQGSTDTQYF.